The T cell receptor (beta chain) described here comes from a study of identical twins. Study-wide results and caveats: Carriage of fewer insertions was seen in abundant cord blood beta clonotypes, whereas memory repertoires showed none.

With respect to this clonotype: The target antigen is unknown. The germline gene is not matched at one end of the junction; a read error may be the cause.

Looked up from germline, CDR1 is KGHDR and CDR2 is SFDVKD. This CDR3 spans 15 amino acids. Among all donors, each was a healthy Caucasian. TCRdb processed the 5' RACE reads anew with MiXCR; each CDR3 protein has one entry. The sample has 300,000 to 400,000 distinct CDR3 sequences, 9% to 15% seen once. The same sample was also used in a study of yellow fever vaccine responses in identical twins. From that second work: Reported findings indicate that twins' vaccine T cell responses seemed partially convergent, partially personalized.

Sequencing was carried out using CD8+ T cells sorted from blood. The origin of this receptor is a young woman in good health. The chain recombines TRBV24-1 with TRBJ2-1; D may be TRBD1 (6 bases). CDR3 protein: CASSHTGYPYNEQFF. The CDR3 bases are TGTGCCTCCAGCCACACAGGGTACCCCTACAATGAGCAGTTCTTC.